This entry describes one T cell receptor (beta chain). Antigen unknown. The data stem from a study of T cells in Graves' hyperthyroidism and ophthalmopathy. Study-level points and caveats: Also found in blood were most expanded thyroid clonotypes above 0.001.

Investigators excluded patients with uncontrolled infection, other autoimmune disease, pregnancy or lactation. Amplification yielded TCR beta CDR3 regions, with RNA transcripts as the source. First-round RT-PCR targeting the TCR CDR3 was performed with the HTBI primer set. TCRdb redid the calling of the multiplex PCR reads with MiXCR, one entry per CDR3 protein. The sample lists 500,000 to 600,000 distinct CDR3 sequences; around 46% were seen once. The TCR was taken from a woman between 18 and 29 years old with Graves' hyperthyroidism. The sequencing input was peripheral blood or thyroid tissue (not recorded which).

Written as DNA, the CDR3 is TGTGCCAGCATCGGGAGGGACCAAGAGACCCAGTACTTC. Protein product: CASIGRDQETQYF. The rearrangement joins TRBV6-6 to TRBJ2-5, with 8 positions matching TRBD2. CDR3 length: 13 amino acids. CDR1 is MNHNY and CDR2 is SVGAGI in the germline V gene (reference sequence). The J segment lost 0 bases and the V segment lost 7 bases, leaving 1 base of the junction unmatched.